This TCR beta chain was sequenced during a study of blood T cells in healthy people across ages. Germline CDR1 reads SGHTA; CDR2 reads FQGNSA. Trimming pared 1 base from V and 2 bases from J, leaving 10 bases between. This CDR3 is built from 15 residues. Together with a sample-barcoded 5' primer, a J-beta primer mix was included in a second PCR lasting 7 to 11 cycles. One entry per CDR3 protein results from TCRdb running MiXCR on the 5' RACE reads. The table shows about 1,500,000 distinct CDR3 sequences, with approximately 38% occurring only once. This chain connects TRBV7-2 to TRBJ2-3; D not certain. Input material: blood. The source of this sequence is a woman aged 18-35 years in good health. Written as DNA, the CDR3 is TGTGCCAGCAGCTTAGGGCTGACATTCACAGATACGCAGTATTTT. Translating gives CASSLGLTFTDTQYF.